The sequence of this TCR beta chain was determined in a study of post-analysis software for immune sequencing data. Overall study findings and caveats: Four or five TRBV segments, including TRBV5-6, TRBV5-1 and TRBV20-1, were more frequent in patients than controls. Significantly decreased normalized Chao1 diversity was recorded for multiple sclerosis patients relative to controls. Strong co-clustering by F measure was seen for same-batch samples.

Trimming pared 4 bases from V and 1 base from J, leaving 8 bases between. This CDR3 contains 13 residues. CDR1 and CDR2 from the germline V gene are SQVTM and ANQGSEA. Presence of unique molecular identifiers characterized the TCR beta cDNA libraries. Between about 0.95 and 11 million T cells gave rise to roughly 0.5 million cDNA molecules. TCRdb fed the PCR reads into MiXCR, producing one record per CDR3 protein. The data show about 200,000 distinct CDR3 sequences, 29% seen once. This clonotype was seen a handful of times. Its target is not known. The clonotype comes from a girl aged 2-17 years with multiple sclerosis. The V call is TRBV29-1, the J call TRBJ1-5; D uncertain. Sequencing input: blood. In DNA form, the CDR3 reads TGCAGCGTTGCATCAGACAGCAATCAGCCCCAGCATTTT. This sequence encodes CSVASDSNQPQHF.